The 5 T cell receptor beta chains below all came from one sample that was sequenced in a study of tumor and adjacent non-tumor tissue in lung cancer. A modified ARM-PCR protocol with three rounds of nested PCR amplified TCRbeta. TCRdb reanalysed the multiplex PCR reads using MiXCR and keeps one entry per CDR3 protein. The sample records 200,000 to 250,000 distinct CDR3 sequences, 70% to 75% being singletons. This sample's RNA came from whole unsorted tissue. The material sequenced was lung tumor tissue. The receptors come from a man aged 60-69 years with non-small cell lung cancer.

As concerns this clonotype: Compared with germline, one end of the junction differs, possibly owing to a read error. This sequence joins TRBV20-1 and TRBJ2-2; no clear D. The CDR3 is 17 amino acids. In germline, CDR1 is DFQATT, CDR2 SNEGSKA (reference sequence). The CDR3: CSVRDRGSPANTGELFF. CDR3 bases: TGCAGTGTTAGAGATCGAGGCAGCCCTGCGAATACCGGGGAGCTGTTTTTT.

This clonotype appeared a few times. V is TRBV7-8 and J is TRBJ2-5, with 10 bases identical to TRBD2. In germline, CDR1 is SGHVS, CDR2 FQNEAQ. V was pared by 2 bases and J by 5 bases, with 14 bases of the junction left unmatched. This CDR3 region has 18 residues. The CDR3 coding sequence is TGTGCCAGCAGCTTAAGGGCTAGCGGGAGTTTCTTGAAGGAGACCCAGTACTTC. Its translation is CASSLRASGSFLKETQYF.

About this clonotype: This likely comes from a read error, as the CDR3 has no conserved phenylalanine or tryptophan at its end. The rearrangement links TRBV20-1 to TRBJ1-5; D is possibly TRBD1 (6 bases). Germline loops: CDR1 DFQATT, CDR2 SNEGSKA (reference sequence). The CDR3 is 15 amino acids. V lost 6 bases and J lost 3, with 18 bases in between. In nucleotides, the CDR3 is TGCAGTGCGAAACAGGGTGGCGGGACCAATCAGCCCCAGCATCTT. Amino acids: CSAKQGGGTNQPQHL.

About this clonotype: A much larger clone sits a single nucleotide away, making a read error possible. The chain recombines TRBV6-5 with TRBJ2-5; maybe TRBD2 (6 bases). The CDR3 spans 12 residues. Germline V gene data show CDR1 as MNHEY and CDR2 as SVGAGI. CDR3 sequence: CGSRGSRETQYF. The CDR3 DNA is TGTGGCAGCCGGGGGTCCCGTGAGACCCAGTACTTC.

Of note for this clonotype: Just one base apart from a much larger clone, this may be a read error. The V and J genes are TRBV20-1 and TRBJ2-1; the D gene is possibly TRBD2 (5 bases). Germline V gene sequence: CDR1 DFQATT, CDR2 SNEGSKA (reference sequence). The CDR3 has 14 residues. This CDR3 is CSAPSADSYNERFF. The DNA of the CDR3 is TGCAGTGCTCCGTCAGCGGACTCCTACAATGAGCGGTTCTTC.